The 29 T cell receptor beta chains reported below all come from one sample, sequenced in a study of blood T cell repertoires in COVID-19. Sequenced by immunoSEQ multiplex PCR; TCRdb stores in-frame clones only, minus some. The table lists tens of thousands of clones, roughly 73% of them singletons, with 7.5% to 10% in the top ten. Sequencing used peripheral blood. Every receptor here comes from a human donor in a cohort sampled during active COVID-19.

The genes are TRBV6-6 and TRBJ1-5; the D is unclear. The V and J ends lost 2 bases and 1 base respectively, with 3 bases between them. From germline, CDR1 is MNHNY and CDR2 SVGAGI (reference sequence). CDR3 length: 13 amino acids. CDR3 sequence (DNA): TGTGCCAGCAGTTACCGGAGCAATCAGCCCCAGCATTTT. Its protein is CASSYRSNQPQHF.

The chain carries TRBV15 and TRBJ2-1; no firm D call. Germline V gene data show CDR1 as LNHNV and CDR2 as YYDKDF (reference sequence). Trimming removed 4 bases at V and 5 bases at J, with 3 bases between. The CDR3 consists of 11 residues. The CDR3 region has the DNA TGTGCCACCAGCACCAACAATGAGCAGTTCTTC. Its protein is CATSTNNEQFF. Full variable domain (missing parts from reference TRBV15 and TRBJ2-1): DAMVIQNPRYQVTQFGKPVTLSCSQTLNHNVMYWYQQKSSQAPKLLFHYYDKDFNNEADTPDNFQSRRPNTSFCFLDIRSPGLGDTAMYLCATSTNNEQFFGPGTRLTVL.

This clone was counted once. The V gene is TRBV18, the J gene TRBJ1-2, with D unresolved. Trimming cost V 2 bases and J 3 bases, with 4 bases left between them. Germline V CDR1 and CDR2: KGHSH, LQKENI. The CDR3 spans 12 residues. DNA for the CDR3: TGTGCCAGCTCACCAGGAGACTATGGCTACACCTTC. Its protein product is CASSPGDYGYTF.

CDR3 sequence: CASSQGQPETNSPLHF. The CDR3 DNA follows: TGCGCCAGCAGCCAAGGACAGCCGGAAACTAATTCACCCCTCCACTTT. The chain links TRBV4-1 to TRBJ1-6; weak D call: TRBD1 (5 bases). The CDR3 spans 16 residues. The V end was cut by 1 base, the J end by 6 bases, with 13 bases between. In germline, CDR1 is MGHRA, CDR2 YSYEKL.

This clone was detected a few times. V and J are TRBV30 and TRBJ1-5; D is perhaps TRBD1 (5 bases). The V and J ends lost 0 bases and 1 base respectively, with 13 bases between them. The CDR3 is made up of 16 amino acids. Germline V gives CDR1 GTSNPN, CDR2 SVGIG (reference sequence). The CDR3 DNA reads TGTGCCTGGAGTGTACCCCCCCAGGGAAGCAATCAGCCCCAGCATTTT. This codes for CAWSVPPQGSNQPQHF.

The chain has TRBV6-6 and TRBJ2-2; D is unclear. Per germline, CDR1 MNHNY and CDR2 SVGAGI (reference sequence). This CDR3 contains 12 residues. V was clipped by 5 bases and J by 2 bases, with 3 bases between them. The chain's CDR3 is CASSLNTGELFF. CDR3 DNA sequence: TGTGCCAGCAGTCTAAACACCGGGGAGCTGTTTTTT.

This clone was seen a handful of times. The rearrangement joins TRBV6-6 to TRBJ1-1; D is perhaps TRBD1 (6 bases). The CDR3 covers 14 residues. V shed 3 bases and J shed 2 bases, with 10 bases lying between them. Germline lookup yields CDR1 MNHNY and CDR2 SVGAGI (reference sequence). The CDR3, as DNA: TGTGCCAGCAGTTATGGGGGGGCTAACACTGAAGCTTTCTTT. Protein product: CASSYGGANTEAFF.

The CDR3 protein is CASSGRVGGEQYF. The CDR3 DNA follows: TGTGCCAGCAGTGGCCGTGTAGGGGGCGAGCAGTACTTC. The chain combines TRBV2 with TRBJ2-7; perhaps TRBD1 as D (6 bases). The CDR3 is 13 amino acids. V lost 4 bases and J 6 bases, leaving 13 bases between the germline ends. Germline V gene sequence: CDR1 SNHLY, CDR2 FYNNEI.

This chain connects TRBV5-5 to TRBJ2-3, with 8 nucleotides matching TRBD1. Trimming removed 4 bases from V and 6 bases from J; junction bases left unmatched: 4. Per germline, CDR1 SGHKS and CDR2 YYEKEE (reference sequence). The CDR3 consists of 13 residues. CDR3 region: CASSPDRVDTQYF. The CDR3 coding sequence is TGTGCCAGCAGCCCGGACAGGGTCGATACGCAGTATTTT.

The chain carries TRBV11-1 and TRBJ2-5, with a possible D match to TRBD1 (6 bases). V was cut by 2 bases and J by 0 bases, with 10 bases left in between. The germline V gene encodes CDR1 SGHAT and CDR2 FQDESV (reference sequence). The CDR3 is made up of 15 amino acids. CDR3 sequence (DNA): TGTGCCAGCAGCTTAATGCAGGGGTACCAAGAGACCCAGTACTTC. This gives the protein CASSLMQGYQETQYF. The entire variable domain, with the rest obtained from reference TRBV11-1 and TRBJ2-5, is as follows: EAEVAQSPRYKITEKSQAVAFWCDPISGHATLYWYRQILGQGPELLVQFQDESVVDDSQLPKDRFSAERLKGVDSTLKIQPAELGDSAMYLCASSLMQGYQETQYFGPGTRLLVL.

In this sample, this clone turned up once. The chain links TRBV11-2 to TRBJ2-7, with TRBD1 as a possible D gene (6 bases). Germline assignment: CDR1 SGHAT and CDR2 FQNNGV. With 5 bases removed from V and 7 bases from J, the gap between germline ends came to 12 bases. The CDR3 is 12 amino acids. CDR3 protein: CASSRTEREQYF. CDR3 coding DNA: TGTGCCAGCAGCCGGACAGAACGAGAGCAGTACTTC.

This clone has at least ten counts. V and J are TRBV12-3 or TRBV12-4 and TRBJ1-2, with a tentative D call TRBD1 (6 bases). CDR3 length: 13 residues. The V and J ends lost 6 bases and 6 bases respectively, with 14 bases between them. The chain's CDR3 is CASRARGADGYTF. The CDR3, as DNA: TGTGCCAGCAGGGCCCGGGGGGCTGATGGCTACACCTTC.

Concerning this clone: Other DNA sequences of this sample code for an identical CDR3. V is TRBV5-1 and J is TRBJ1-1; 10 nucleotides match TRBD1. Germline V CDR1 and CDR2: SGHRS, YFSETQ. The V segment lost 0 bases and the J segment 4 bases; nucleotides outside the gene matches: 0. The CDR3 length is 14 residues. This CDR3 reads CASSLGTGGTEAFF. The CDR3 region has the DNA TGCGCCAGCAGCTTGGGGACAGGGGGCACTGAAGCTTTCTTT.

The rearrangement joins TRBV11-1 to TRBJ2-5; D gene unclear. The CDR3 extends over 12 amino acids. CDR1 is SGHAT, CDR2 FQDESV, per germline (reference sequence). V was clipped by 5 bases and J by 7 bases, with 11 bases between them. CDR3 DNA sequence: TGTGCCAGCAGCCAGTATATTGGGACCCAGTACTTC. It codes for CASSQYIGTQYF.

CDR3 sequence reads: CASSLEGTGYTEAFF. In nucleotides, the CDR3 is TGCGCCAGCAGCTTGGAGGGTACGGGGTACACTGAAGCTTTCTTT. The chain has TRBV5-1 and TRBJ1-1; D gene uncertain. CDR1 is SGHRS and CDR2 is YFSETQ in the germline V gene. Deletions cut 0 bases from V and 3 bases from J, with 12 bases between. The CDR3 loop spans 15 amino acids. The full variable domain, completed using reference TRBV5-1 and TRBJ1-1, is KAGVTQTPRYLIKTRGQQVTLSCSPISGHRSVSWYQQTPGQGLQFLFEYFSETQRNKGNFPGRFSGRQFSNSRSEMNVSTLELGDSALYLCASSLEGTGYTEAFFGQGTRLTVV.

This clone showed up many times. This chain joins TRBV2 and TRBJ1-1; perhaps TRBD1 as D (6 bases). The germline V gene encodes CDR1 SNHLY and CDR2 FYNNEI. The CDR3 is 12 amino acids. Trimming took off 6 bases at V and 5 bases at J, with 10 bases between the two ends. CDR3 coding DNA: TGTGCCAGCAGCGGACAGTCAACTGAAGCTTTCTTT. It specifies CASSGQSTEAFF.

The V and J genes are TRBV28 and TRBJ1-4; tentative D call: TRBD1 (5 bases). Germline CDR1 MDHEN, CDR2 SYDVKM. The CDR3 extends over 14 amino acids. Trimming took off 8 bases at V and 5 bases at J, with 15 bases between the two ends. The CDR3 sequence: CASYGADGNEKLFF. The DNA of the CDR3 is TGTGCCAGCTATGGGGCGGACGGAAATGAAAAACTGTTTTTT.

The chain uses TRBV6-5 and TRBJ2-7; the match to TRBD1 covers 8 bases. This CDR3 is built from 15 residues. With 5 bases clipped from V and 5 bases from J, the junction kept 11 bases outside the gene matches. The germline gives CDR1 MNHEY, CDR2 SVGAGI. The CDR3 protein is CASSLRTGQAHEQYF. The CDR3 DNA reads TGTGCCAGCAGTCTTCGGACAGGGCAGGCTCACGAGCAGTACTTC.

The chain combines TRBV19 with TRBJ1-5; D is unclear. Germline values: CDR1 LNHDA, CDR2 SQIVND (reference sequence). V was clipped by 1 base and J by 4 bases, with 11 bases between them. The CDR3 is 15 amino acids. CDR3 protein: CASSIASGTNQPQHF. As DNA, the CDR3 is TGTGCCAGTAGTATAGCCTCAGGAACAAATCAGCCCCAGCATTTT.

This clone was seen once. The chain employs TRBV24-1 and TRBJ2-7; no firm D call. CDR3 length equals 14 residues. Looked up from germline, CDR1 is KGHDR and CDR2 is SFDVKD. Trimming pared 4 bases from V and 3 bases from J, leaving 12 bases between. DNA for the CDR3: TGTGCCACCAGTGACTCTTCTCGCGGCTACGAGCAGTACTTC. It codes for CATSDSSRGYEQYF.

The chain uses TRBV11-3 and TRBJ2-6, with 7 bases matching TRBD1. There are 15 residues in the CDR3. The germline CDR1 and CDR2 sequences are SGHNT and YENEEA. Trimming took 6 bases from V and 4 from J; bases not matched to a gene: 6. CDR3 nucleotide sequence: TGTGCCAGCAGTAACAGGGGAACCGGGGCCAACGTCCTGACTTTC. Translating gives CASSNRGTGANVLTF.

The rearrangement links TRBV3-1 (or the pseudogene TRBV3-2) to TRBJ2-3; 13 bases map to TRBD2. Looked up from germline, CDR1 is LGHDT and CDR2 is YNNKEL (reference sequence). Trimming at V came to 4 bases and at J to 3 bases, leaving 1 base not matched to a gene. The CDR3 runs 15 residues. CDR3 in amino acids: CASSPGLAGTDTQYF. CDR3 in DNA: TGTGCCAGCAGCCCGGGACTAGCGGGGACAGATACGCAGTATTTT.

The CDR3 sequence: CAGAGTSGGGLTDTQYF. For the CDR3, the DNA is TGTGCCGGGGCCGGGACTAGCGGGGGGGGGCTCACAGATACGCAGTATTTT. V is TRBV30 and J is TRBJ2-3; 16 bases match TRBD2. This CDR3 is 17 amino acids long. Unmatched junction bases numbered 10, after V lost 8 bases and J lost 2 bases. Germline V CDR1 and CDR2: GTSNPN, SVGIG (reference sequence).

The CDR3 DNA sequence: TGTGCCAGCTCACCACTGGAACAGTATGGCTACACCTTC. Encoded protein: CASSPLEQYGYTF. The chain employs TRBV18 and TRBJ1-2; the D is unclear. The CDR3 runs to 13 residues. Trimming removed 1 base at V and 5 bases at J, with 8 bases between. Looked up from germline, CDR1 is KGHSH and CDR2 is LQKENI.

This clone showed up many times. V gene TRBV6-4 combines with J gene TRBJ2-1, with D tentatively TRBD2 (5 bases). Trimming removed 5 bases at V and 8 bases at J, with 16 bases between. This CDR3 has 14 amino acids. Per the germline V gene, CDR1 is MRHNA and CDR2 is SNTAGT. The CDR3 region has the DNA TGTGCCAGCAGTCTAGCCCAAGAGAACGATGAGCAGTTCTTC. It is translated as CASSLAQENDEQFF.

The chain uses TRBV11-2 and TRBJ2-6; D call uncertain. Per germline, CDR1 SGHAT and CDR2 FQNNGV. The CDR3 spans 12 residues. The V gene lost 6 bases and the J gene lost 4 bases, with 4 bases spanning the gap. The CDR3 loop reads CASSQGANVLTF. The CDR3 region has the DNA TGTGCCAGCAGTCAGGGGGCCAACGTCCTGACTTTC.

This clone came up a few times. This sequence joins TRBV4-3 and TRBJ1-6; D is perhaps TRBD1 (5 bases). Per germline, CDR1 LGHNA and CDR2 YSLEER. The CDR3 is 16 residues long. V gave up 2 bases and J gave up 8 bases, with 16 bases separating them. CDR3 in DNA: TGCGCCAGCAGCCAACAAGGGGCAGGAAGGGATTCACCCCTCCACTTT. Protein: CASSQQGAGRDSPLHF.

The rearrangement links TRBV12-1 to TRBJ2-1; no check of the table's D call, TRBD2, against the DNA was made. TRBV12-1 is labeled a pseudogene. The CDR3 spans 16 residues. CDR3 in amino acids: CASSFETLGGLGEQFF. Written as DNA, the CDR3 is TGTGCCAGCAGCTTTGAAACGTTGGGAGGACTTGGTGAGCAGTTCTTC.

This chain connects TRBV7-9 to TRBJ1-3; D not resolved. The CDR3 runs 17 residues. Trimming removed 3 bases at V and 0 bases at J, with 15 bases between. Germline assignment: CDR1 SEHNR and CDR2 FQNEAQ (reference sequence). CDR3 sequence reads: CASSLRADYPSGNTIYF. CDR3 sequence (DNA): TGTGCCAGCAGCTTGCGGGCAGACTATCCCTCTGGAAACACCATATATTTT.